The rows below give T cell receptor beta chains drawn from one sample of a study of blood T cell dynamics during melanoma immunotherapy. Only in-frame clones appear in the TCRdb table, and some are missing; sequencing was by immunoSEQ multiplex PCR. Of over 15,000 clones in the sample, 65% to 90% were seen once. This material consisted of blood, taken from a patient treated with checkpoint blockade. These receptors came from a human donor with melanoma. Both conserved end residues are part of each CDR3. Fields, in order: V gene, D gene, clone size, J gene, CDR3 DNA, CDR3 protein. D genes are given only for firm matches. Where a row states a size, it is once, few, many or the class of an expanded clone; other rows omit it.

V: TRBV4-2
D: .
size: .
J: TRBJ2-7
DNA: TGTGCCAGCAGCCAAGTGGGGGCGATAGGGGGATCCTACGAGCAGTACTTC
CDR3: CASSQVGAIGGSYEQYF

V: TRBV30
D: .
size: few
J: TRBJ1-1
DNA: TGTGCCTGGTTCCCTTGGGCGGGGTTTACTGAAGCTTTCTTT
CDR3: CAWFPWAGFTEAFF

V: TRBV28
D: .
size: few
J: TRBJ1-1
DNA: TGTGCCAGCAGTTCGCTGGGGGAAGCTTTCTTT
CDR3: CASSSLGEAFF

V: TRBV25-1
D: .
size: few
J: TRBJ1-6
DNA: TGTGCCAGCAGTGAATTTGAGGGCTCACCCCTCCACTTT
CDR3: CASSEFEGSPLHF

V: TRBV11-2
D: TRBD2
size: once
J: TRBJ2-5
DNA: TGTGCCAGCAGCTCGCCCGGCACTAGCGGGCTCCAAGAGACCCAGTACTTC
CDR3: CASSSPGTSGLQETQYF

V: TRBV5-1
D: TRBD1
size: .
J: TRBJ1-4
DNA: TGCGCCAGCTCTCCTCAGGGGACAGGGAATGAAAAACTGTTTTTT
CDR3: CASSPQGTGNEKLFF

V: TRBV18
D: TRBD1
size: .
J: TRBJ2-7
DNA: TGTGCCAGCTCGCTGGACAGGGATTACGAGCAGTACTTC
CDR3: CASSLDRDYEQYF

V: TRBV6-6
D: .
size: .
J: TRBJ2-5
DNA: TGTGCCAGCAGTTACTCCGGGGGCCGGGAGACCCAGTACTTC
CDR3: CASSYSGGRETQYF

V: TRBV6-5
D: TRBD1
size: .
J: TRBJ1-1
DNA: TGTGCCAGCACTACAACGACAGGGAGGAACACTGAAGCTTTCTTT
CDR3: CASTTTTGRNTEAFF

V: TRBV6-5
D: .
size: .
J: TRBJ2-3
DNA: TGTGCCAGCAGTCGTGTGCCCCGCACAGATACGCAGTATTTT
CDR3: CASSRVPRTDTQYF

V: TRBV5-4
D: TRBD1
size: .
J: TRBJ2-7
DNA: TGTGCCAGCAGCACACCAGCACAGGGGGGATACGAGCAGTACTTC
CDR3: CASSTPAQGGYEQYF

V: TRBV19
D: TRBD1
size: once
J: TRBJ1-5
DNA: TGTGCCAGTAGTCCCGGACAGGGTGTTTATCAGCCCCAGCATTTT
CDR3: CASSPGQGVYQPQHF

V: TRBV6-4
D: TRBD1
size: .
J: TRBJ2-1
DNA: TGTGCCAGCAGTGACTTACCGGGACAGGGGAACAATGAGCAGTTCTTC
CDR3: CASSDLPGQGNNEQFF

V: TRBV28
D: TRBD1
size: once
J: TRBJ1-4
DNA: TGTGCCAGCAACCCGGGACAGGGAGTAGAAAAACTGTTTTTT
CDR3: CASNPGQGVEKLFF

V: TRBV18
D: .
size: .
J: TRBJ1-6
DNA: TGTGCCAGCTCACCACATTCCGGCCAACTTAATTCACCCCTCCACTTT
CDR3: CASSPHSGQLNSPLHF

V: TRBV13
D: .
size: .
J: TRBJ2-7
DNA: TGTGCCACCTCCTTACCTCTCCGGGGCGAGCAGTACTTC
CDR3: CATSLPLRGEQYF